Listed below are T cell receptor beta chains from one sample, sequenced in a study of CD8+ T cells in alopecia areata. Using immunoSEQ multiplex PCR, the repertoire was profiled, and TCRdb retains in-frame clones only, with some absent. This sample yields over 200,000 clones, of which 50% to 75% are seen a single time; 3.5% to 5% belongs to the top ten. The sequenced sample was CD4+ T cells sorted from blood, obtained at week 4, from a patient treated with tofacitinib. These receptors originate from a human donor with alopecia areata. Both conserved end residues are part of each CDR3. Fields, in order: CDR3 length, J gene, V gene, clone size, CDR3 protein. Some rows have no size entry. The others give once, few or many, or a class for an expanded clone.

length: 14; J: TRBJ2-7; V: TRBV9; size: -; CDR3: CASSVSRQGSEQYF
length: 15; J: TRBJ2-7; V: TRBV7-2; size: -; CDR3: CASSLEVAGTYEQYF
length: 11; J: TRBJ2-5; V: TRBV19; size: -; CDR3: CASSSMETQYF
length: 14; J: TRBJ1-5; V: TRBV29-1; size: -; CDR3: CSVALEIRNQPQHF
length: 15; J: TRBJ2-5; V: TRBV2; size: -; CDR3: CASTQTSGGKETQYF
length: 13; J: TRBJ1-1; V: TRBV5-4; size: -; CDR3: CASSLWGNTEAFF
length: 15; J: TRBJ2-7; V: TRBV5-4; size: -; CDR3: CASSLATTDSYEQYF
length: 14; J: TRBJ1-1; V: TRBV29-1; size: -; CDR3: CSVPDREWNTEAFF
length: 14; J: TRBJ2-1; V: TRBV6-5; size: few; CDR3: CASSRATGTLEQFF
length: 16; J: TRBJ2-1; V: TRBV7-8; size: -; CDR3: CASSLVLAGGRNEQFF
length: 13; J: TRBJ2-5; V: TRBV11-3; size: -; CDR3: CASSLGVGETQYF
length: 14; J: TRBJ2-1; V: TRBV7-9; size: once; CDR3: CASSQTGIYNEQFF
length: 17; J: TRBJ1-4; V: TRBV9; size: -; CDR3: CASSHSPRRSTNEKLFF
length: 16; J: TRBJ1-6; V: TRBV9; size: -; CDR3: CASSVAPRDGNSPLHF
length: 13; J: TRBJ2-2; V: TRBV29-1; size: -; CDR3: CSVLQGRGGELFF
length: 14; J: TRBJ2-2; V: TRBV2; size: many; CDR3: CASVRSQNTGELFF
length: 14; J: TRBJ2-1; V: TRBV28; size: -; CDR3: CASSLRGRNNEQFF
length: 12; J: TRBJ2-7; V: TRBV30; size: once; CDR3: CAWSGGDYEQYF
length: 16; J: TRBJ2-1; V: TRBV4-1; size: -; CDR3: CASSQDARGTFVEQFF
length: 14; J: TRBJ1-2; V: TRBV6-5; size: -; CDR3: CASRVAGTGWGYTF
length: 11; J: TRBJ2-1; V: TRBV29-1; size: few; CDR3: CSAAGYNEQFF
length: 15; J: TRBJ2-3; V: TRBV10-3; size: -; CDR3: CAISETLAGGDTQYF
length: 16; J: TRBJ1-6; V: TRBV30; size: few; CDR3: CAWSVQRKVDNSPLHF
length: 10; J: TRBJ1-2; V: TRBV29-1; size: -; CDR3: CSAGEDGYTF
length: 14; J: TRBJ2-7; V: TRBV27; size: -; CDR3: CASSRRGGLYEQYF
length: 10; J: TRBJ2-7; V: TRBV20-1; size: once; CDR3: CSAGDYEQYF
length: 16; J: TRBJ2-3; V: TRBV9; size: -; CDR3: CASSVRTGASTDTQYF
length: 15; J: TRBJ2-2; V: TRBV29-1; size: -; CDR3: CSVGPEGGSSGELFF
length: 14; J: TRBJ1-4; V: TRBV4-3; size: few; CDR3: CASSQEQTNEKLFF
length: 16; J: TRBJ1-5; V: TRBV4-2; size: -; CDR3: CASSQTRGGSGQPQHF
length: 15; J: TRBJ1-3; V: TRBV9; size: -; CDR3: CASNAQGNSGNTIYF
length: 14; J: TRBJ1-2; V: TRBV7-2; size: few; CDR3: CASSLVDMTYGYTF
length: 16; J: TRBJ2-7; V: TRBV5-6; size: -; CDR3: CASSLGLSAGDYEQYF
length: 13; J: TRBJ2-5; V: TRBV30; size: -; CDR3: CAWSRLNMGTQYF
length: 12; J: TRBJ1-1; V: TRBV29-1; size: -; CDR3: CSVGGQRTEAFF
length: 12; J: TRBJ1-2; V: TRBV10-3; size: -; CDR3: CAISASGRSYTF
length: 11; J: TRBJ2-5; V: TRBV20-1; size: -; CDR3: CSAGRSETQYF